The following is a T cell receptor (beta chain) sequence with its context. The data are from a study of T-cell reconstitution after alpha-beta-depleted transplantation in children. This CDR3 comprises 15 residues. The J segment lost 4 bases and the V segment lost 3 bases, leaving 7 bases of the junction unmatched. The V gene's germline CDR1 is SGHKS and CDR2 YYEKEE (reference sequence). A library of TCRbeta sequences, prepared with unique molecular identifiers, was generated. TCRdb ran MiXCR on the PCR reads and lists one entry per CDR3 protein. The profile shows 440,000 or so distinct CDR3 sequences, under 13% of them singletons.

V usage is TRBV5-5 and J usage is TRBJ2-7; 10 bases align to TRBD1. The TCR was taken from a human donor who donated a stem cell graft to a child with acute myeloid leukemia. Here the sequenced sample was PBMCs from the stem cell graft donor, taken from the stem cell graft. CDR3 nucleotide sequence: TGTGCCAGCAGCTGGGACGACAGGGGGCTATACGAGCAGTACTTC. Its protein product is CASSWDDRGLYEQYF.